The 20 T cell receptor beta chains listed next were all sequenced from one sample in a study of CD4 T cells in relation to SARS-CoV-2 and coronaviruses. CD4+ T cells from unexposed donors were obtained before the COVID-19 pandemic (2011-2018). After roughly ten days of culture, CD4+ T cells were isolated. These receptors have no known antigen. The repertoire was sequenced with immunoSEQ multiplex PCR; TCRdb's copy has only in-frame clones and lacks some. The table has over 15,000 clones, about 70% seen once. The sample taken for sequencing was CD4+ T cells from PBMCs, cultured in vitro. These receptor sequences come from a human donor in good health.

The rearrangement uses TRBV6-6 and TRBJ1-3; D uncertain. The CDR3 is 13 amino acids. V was pared by 4 bases and J by 1 base, with 5 bases between. Per germline, CDR1 MNHNY and CDR2 SVGAGI (reference sequence). CDR3 DNA: TGTGCCAGCAGTTTAGGGTCTGGAAACACCATATATTTT. Amino acids: CASSLGSGNTIYF.

This clone was seen only a few times. V gene TRBV7-9 combines with J gene TRBJ2-7; 7 bases match TRBD2. Trimming removed 5 bases from V and 5 bases from J; junction bases left unmatched: 15. Germline CDR1 reads SEHNR; CDR2 reads FQNEAQ (reference sequence). There are 16 residues in the CDR3. Here the CDR3 DNA reads TGTGCCAGCAGCCCCGGGGGAGCGGGACCAGTCGACGAGCAGTACTTC. Its protein product is CASSPGGAGPVDEQYF.

The chain couples TRBV24-1 to TRBJ1-4; possible D gene TRBD1, 5 bases. CDR1 and CDR2 (germline): KGHDR, SFDVKD. The germline V and J ends were trimmed by 9 bases and 8 bases, with 21 bases remaining between them. The CDR3 totals 15 residues. Here the CDR3 DNA reads TGTGCCACCTCAACCCCGGGACCGAGTGGGGAAAAACTGTTTTTT. Its protein is CATSTPGPSGEKLFF.

This clone was detected only a few times. The rearrangement uses TRBV2 and TRBJ1-1; the match to TRBD1 covers 8 bases. Germline V CDR1 and CDR2: SNHLY, FYNNEI. Unmatched junction bases numbered 7, after V lost 6 bases and J lost 4 bases. This CDR3 region has 14 residues. Written as DNA, the CDR3 is TGTGCCAGCAGGCCCGACAGGGGAGTCACTGAAGCTTTCTTT. As protein: CASRPDRGVTEAFF.

This clone was detected only a few times. CDR3 nucleotides: TGTGCCAGCTCACAGGGCACCGGGGAGCTGTTTTTT. Translated: CASSQGTGELFF. This chain uses TRBV18 with TRBJ2-2; no definite D call. CDR3 size: 12 residues. Germline V lookup: CDR1 KGHSH, CDR2 LQKENI. V gave up 4 bases and J gave up 4 bases, with 4 bases separating them.

V is TRBV5-1 and J is TRBJ2-7; TRBD2 matches 8 bases. This CDR3 has 14 residues. V shed 8 bases, J shed 5 bases, and the junction held 12 bases outside the gene matches. Germline CDR1 and CDR2: SGHRS and YFSETQ. The CDR3 sequence: CASRDIAGNHEQYF. CDR3 sequence (DNA): TGCGCCAGTCGGGATATAGCGGGAAATCACGAGCAGTACTTC.

The genes are TRBV28 and TRBJ2-3; 7 nucleotides align to TRBD2. The length of the CDR3 is 17 residues. V lost 2 bases and J lost 1; bases outside the gene matches: 9. In germline, CDR1 is MDHEN, CDR2 SYDVKM. CDR3 coding DNA: TGTGCCAGCAGTTTACAAGCCAGCGGGAAACGCACAGATACGCAGTATTTT. It codes for CASSLQASGKRTDTQYF.

This chain links TRBV4-1 with TRBJ2-7, with 11 bases that match TRBD2. The CDR3 is 16 residues long. Germline CDR1 and CDR2: MGHRA and YSYEKL. J was trimmed by 5 bases and V by 8 bases; bases with no gene match: 14. CDR3 DNA: TGCGCCAGCGGACCTACGCTACTAGCGGGAGTTAACGAGCAGTACTTC. Its translation is CASGPTLLAGVNEQYF.

The chain recombines TRBV3-1 (or the pseudogene TRBV3-2) with TRBJ2-5; 9 positions match TRBD2. The junction had 4 bases not matched to a gene; V was cut back by 1 base and J by 4 bases. Germline CDR1 reads LGHDT; CDR2 reads YNNKEL (reference sequence). CDR3 size: 15 residues. CDR3 region: CASSQGSGSRETQYF. The CDR3 nucleotides are TGTGCCAGCAGCCAAGGTAGCGGGAGTAGAGAGACCCAGTACTTC.

V gene TRBV24-1 combines with J gene TRBJ2-1; the match to TRBD1 covers 8 bases. Germline trimming cut 4 bases from V and 5 bases from J; bases unmatched to any gene: 9. CDR1 is KGHDR and CDR2 is SFDVKD in the germline V gene. The CDR3 is made up of 16 amino acids. CDR3: CATSDPTGQGNNEQFF. The CDR3 region has the DNA TGTGCCACCAGTGACCCCACTGGACAGGGAAACAATGAGCAGTTCTTC.

The J gene is TRBJ2-1, the V gene TRBV6-1; 8 nucleotides agree with TRBD2. CDR3 length: 16 amino acids. Losses at the gene ends were 2 bases for V and 3 bases for J; bases not matched to a gene: 6. CDR1 MNHNS and CDR2 SASEGT come from the germline V gene. The CDR3 protein is CASSERAGGGYNEQFF. CDR3 DNA: TGTGCCAGCAGTGAAAGGGCGGGAGGAGGCTACAATGAGCAGTTCTTC.

V is TRBV6-5 and J is TRBJ1-1, with a possible D match to TRBD1 (5 bases). The CDR3 loop spans 13 amino acids. In germline, CDR1 is MNHEY, CDR2 SVGAGI. V gave up 6 bases and J gave up 2 bases, with 10 bases separating them. The CDR3, as DNA: TGTGCCAGCAGAACAGGAGTAAACACTGAAGCTTTCTTT. Amino acids: CASRTGVNTEAFF.

The chain employs TRBV19 and TRBJ2-6; 8 positions match TRBD1. Germline CDR1 reads LNHDA; CDR2 reads SQIVND (reference sequence). V shed 5 bases, J shed 3 bases, and the junction held 15 bases outside the gene matches. The CDR3 totals 19 residues. The CDR3 reads CASSPRQGSTLYGANVLTF. The CDR3 DNA follows: TGTGCCAGTAGTCCCCGACAGGGGTCAACTCTGTATGGGGCCAACGTCCTGACTTTC.

The rearrangement links TRBV3-1 (or the pseudogene TRBV3-2) to TRBJ2-1, with a weak D call TRBD1 (6 bases). Trimming took off 0 bases at V and 8 bases at J, with 11 bases between the two ends. Germline-derived CDR1 and CDR2 are LGHDT and YNNKEL (reference sequence). There are 14 residues in the CDR3. CDR3 sequence reads: CASSQDPGGYEQFF. CDR3 sequence (DNA): TGTGCCAGCAGCCAAGATCCTGGGGGCTATGAGCAGTTCTTC.

J is TRBJ2-5 and V is TRBV19, with D perhaps TRBD2 (5 bases). Germline-derived CDR1 and CDR2 are LNHDA and SQIVND (reference sequence). Trimming took off 5 bases at V and 5 bases at J, with 18 bases between the two ends. The CDR3 totals 15 residues. CDR3: CASSSGGSSGETQYF. The DNA for the CDR3 is TGTGCCAGTAGTTCCGGCGGCTCCTCGGGGGAGACCCAGTACTTC.

The chain couples TRBV14 to TRBJ2-7, with 11 bases matching TRBD2. CDR3 length: 15 amino acids. The J segment lost 2 bases and the V segment lost 5 bases, leaving 5 bases of the junction unmatched. The germline V gene encodes CDR1 SGHDN and CDR2 FVKESK. Here the CDR3 reads CASSKGLAATYEQYF. As DNA, the CDR3 is TGTGCCAGCAGCAAGGGACTAGCGGCAACCTACGAGCAGTACTTC. Full variable domain (missing parts from reference TRBV14 and TRBJ2-7): EAGVTQFPSHSVIEKGQTVTLRCDPISGHDNLYWYRRVMGKEIKFLLHFVKESKQDESGMPNNRFLAERTGGTYSTLKVQPAELEDSGVYFCASSKGLAATYEQYFGPGTRLTVT.

The J gene is TRBJ2-7, the V gene TRBV18; D is unclear. The CDR3 runs to 14 residues. Germline CDR1 is KGHSH and CDR2 is LQKENI. V was pared by 6 bases and J by 7 bases, with 19 bases between. This chain's CDR3 is CASSPTPASGEQYF. The DNA for the CDR3 is TGTGCCAGCTCCCCCACCCCGGCCTCCGGGGAGCAGTACTTC.

A single count supports this clone. V usage is TRBV7-2 and J usage is TRBJ2-2; tentative D call: TRBD2 (6 bases). This CDR3 has 15 amino acids. Germline V gives CDR1 SGHTA, CDR2 FQGNSA. Trimming removed 6 bases at V and 2 bases at J, with 13 bases between. In nucleotides, the CDR3 is TGTGCCAGCAGACCCCCGGGACTCAACACCGGGGAGCTGTTTTTT. Protein product: CASRPPGLNTGELFF. The full variable domain, in which reference TRBV7-2 and TRBJ2-2 provide the parts outside the CDR3, is GAGVSQSPSNKVTEKGKDVELRCDPISGHTALYWYRQSLGQGLEFLIYFQGNSAPDKSGLPSDRFSAERTGGSVSTLTIQRTQQEDSAVYLCASRPPGLNTGELFFGEGSRLTVL.

This clone was detected only a few times. V usage is TRBV11-3 and J usage is TRBJ2-2, with D perhaps matching TRBD1 (5 bases). Germline-derived CDR1 and CDR2 are SGHNT and YENEEA. V was clipped by 5 bases and J by 1 base, with 11 bases between them. CDR3 size: 15 residues. CDR3 in DNA: TGTGCCAGCAGCGTCCGTACAGGGAACACCGGGGAGCTGTTTTTT. It codes for CASSVRTGNTGELFF.

The chain combines TRBV19 with TRBJ2-7, with D tentatively TRBD1 or TRBD2 (5 bases each). Germline values: CDR1 LNHDA, CDR2 SQIVND (reference sequence). V was trimmed by 7 bases and J by 2 bases, leaving 12 bases between them. The length of the CDR3 is 13 residues. Written as DNA, the CDR3 is TGTGCCAGTAATCGGGGCGGACCCTACGAGCAGTACTTC. This sequence encodes CASNRGGPYEQYF.